These 21 T cell receptor beta chains were all obtained from the same sample, sequenced in a study of CD8 T cells in ankylosing spondylitis. TCRdb recomputed calls from the 5' RACE reads with MiXCR, one row per CDR3 protein. The sample gives some 240,000 distinct CDR3 sequences, more than 15% of which show up once; under 40% is in the top ten. Sequencing was carried out using blood, either unsorted or a sorted T cell fraction (not recorded which). The receptors derive from a male donor with ankylosing spondylitis or in good health (not recorded which).

The chain carries TRBV5-5 and TRBJ1-2; no firm D call. The CDR3 is 14 residues long. Germline CDR1 reads SGHKS; CDR2 reads YYEKEE (reference sequence). V was pared by 6 bases and J by 5 bases, with 17 bases between. The DNA of the CDR3 is TGTGCCAGCAACCTCGGGGATCGAGGATATGGCTACACCTTC. This codes for CASNLGDRGYGYTF.

The chain carries TRBV10-3 and TRBJ2-7, with a tentative D call TRBD2 (6 bases). The CDR3 runs 13 residues. CDR1 is ENHRY, CDR2 SYGVKD, per germline. V was shortened by 4 bases and J by 3 bases, with 10 bases between the two germline ends. The CDR3 loop reads CAISAATSYEQYF. The CDR3 DNA reads as TGTGCCATCAGTGCCGCGACTAGCTACGAGCAGTACTTC.

This CDR3 reads CASSVTSGELFF. The CDR3 DNA is TGTGCCAGCAGCGTAACTAGTGGGGAGCTGTTTTTT. This chain uses TRBV4-2 with TRBJ2-2, with a weak D call TRBD2 (5 bases). This CDR3 contains 12 residues. CDR1 LGHNA and CDR2 YNFKEQ come from the germline V gene. V was trimmed by 5 bases and J by 8 bases, leaving 9 bases between them.

The chain combines TRBV4-1 with TRBJ2-3, with D unclear. The germline gives CDR1 MGHRA, CDR2 YSYEKL. V was trimmed by 0 bases and J by 0 bases, leaving 7 bases between them. This CDR3 has 15 amino acids. CDR3 sequence reads: CASSQERISTDTQYF. CDR3 in DNA: TGCGCCAGCAGCCAAGAGCGGATTAGCACAGATACGCAGTATTTT.

This rearrangement joins TRBV7-3 to TRBJ2-3; TRBD1 matches at 7 bases. CDR1 SGHTA and CDR2 FQGTGA come from the germline V gene. With 5 bases clipped from V and 8 bases from J, the junction kept 7 bases outside the gene matches. The CDR3 runs to 13 residues. CDR3 nucleotides: TGTGCCAGCAGCCCTGTGACAGGGTCTACGCAGTATTTT. This sequence encodes CASSPVTGSTQYF.

Many counts were recorded for this clonotype. The chain has TRBV29-1 and TRBJ2-2; no reliable D call. The V end lost 5 bases, the J end lost 4 bases, and 11 bases lay between the germline ends. CDR3 length: 13 residues. Germline V CDR1 and CDR2: SQVTM, ANQGSEA. In DNA form, the CDR3 reads TGCAGCGTTAGGGCGGACGGCACCGGGGAGCTGTTTTTT. This sequence encodes CSVRADGTGELFF.

There are a few counts of this clonotype. This chain links TRBV2 with TRBJ2-7; the match to TRBD2 covers 7 bases. V was pared by 3 bases and J by 3 bases, with 17 bases of the junction left unmatched. The CDR3 is 18 residues long. Germline V gene lookup returns CDR1 SNHLY and CDR2 FYNNEI. The CDR3: CASSDWASYGLDIYEQYF. The CDR3 region has the DNA TGTGCCAGCAGTGACTGGGCCTCATACGGACTAGACATCTACGAGCAGTACTTC.

This clonotype has a handful of counts. This chain links TRBV4-1 with TRBJ2-7, with unresolved D. Deletions cut 4 bases from V and 4 bases from J, with 8 bases between. The CDR3 is 12 residues long. Germline CDR1 is MGHRA and CDR2 is YSYEKL. The CDR3, as DNA: TGCGCCAGCAGCCCCGACTTATACGAGCAGTACTTC. This sequence encodes CASSPDLYEQYF.

The J gene is TRBJ2-7, the V gene TRBV6-1; 8 bases align to TRBD2. The CDR3 contains 14 residues. The germline V gene has CDR1 MNHNS and CDR2 SASEGT. The J segment lost 1 base and the V segment lost 7 bases, leaving 6 bases of the junction unmatched. CDR3: CASNPGGESYEQYF. The CDR3 DNA sequence: TGTGCCAGCAATCCGGGGGGGGAGTCCTACGAGCAGTACTTC.

V gene TRBV29-1 combines with J gene TRBJ2-7; a possible D gene is TRBD1 (5 bases). The CDR3 is 13 amino acids. Deletions cut 5 bases from V and 4 bases from J, with 15 bases between. Germline V gene lookup returns CDR1 SQVTM and CDR2 ANQGSEA. The CDR3 protein is CSVKGDDVYEQYF. The CDR3 DNA reads TGCAGCGTTAAAGGGGATGACGTATACGAGCAGTACTTC.

This clonotype was seen at least ten times. The J gene is TRBJ2-4, the V gene TRBV4-3; a possible D gene is TRBD1 (5 bases). The CDR3 runs 14 residues. Deletions cut 5 bases from V and 5 bases from J, with 13 bases between. Germline V CDR1 and CDR2: LGHNA, YSLEER. In DNA form, the CDR3 reads TGCGCCAGCAGCACTACAGGTTGGGAAAACATTCAGTACTTC. Its translation: CASSTTGWENIQYF.

This clonotype appeared a few times. The chain carries TRBV4-3 and TRBJ2-3, with 13 nucleotides matching TRBD2. Germline V gene sequence: CDR1 LGHNA, CDR2 YSLEER. The CDR3 spans 16 residues. With 4 bases clipped from V and 8 bases from J, the junction kept 9 bases outside the gene matches. The CDR3 region is CASSRGLAGVSATQYF. Written as DNA, the CDR3 is TGCGCCAGCAGCCGCGGACTAGCGGGAGTCTCGGCTACGCAGTATTTT.

The V and J genes are TRBV13 and TRBJ2-5, with D hard to call. V was clipped by 5 bases and J by 2 bases, with 12 bases between them. This CDR3 is built from 14 residues. Per the germline V gene, CDR1 is PRHDT and CDR2 is FYEKMQ (reference sequence). The CDR3 protein is CASSLTRSQETQYF. The CDR3 coding sequence is TGTGCCAGCAGCCTGACACGTAGTCAAGAGACCCAGTACTTC.

This rearrangement joins TRBV29-1 to TRBJ2-3, with 7 positions matching TRBD2. There are 15 residues in the CDR3. CDR1 is SQVTM and CDR2 is ANQGSEA in the germline V gene. V trimming: 5 bases; J trimming: 2 bases; junction bases outside the gene matches: 10. CDR3 in DNA: TGCAGCGTTTCTGGGCTAGCGGATCTCACAGATACGCAGTATTTT. It yields the protein CSVSGLADLTDTQYF.

This clonotype was counted between two and nine times. The V call is TRBV12-3 or TRBV12-4, the J call TRBJ2-7, with TRBD2 matching over 8 bases. V dropped 6 bases and J dropped 4; count of bases not matched to a gene: 11. The CDR3 contains 15 residues. CDR3 sequence (DNA): TGTGCCAGCAGCCCCTGGGCGGGGGGAGGGTACGAGCAGTACTTC. Its translation: CASSPWAGGGYEQYF.

The J gene is TRBJ2-2, the V gene TRBV19; no definite D call. The V gene's germline CDR1 is LNHDA and CDR2 SQIVND (reference sequence). This CDR3 is built from 12 residues. V gave up 6 bases and J gave up 1 base, with 3 bases separating them. CDR3 DNA sequence: TGTGCCAGTAGCGGGAACACCGGGGAGCTGTTTTTT. Translating gives CASSGNTGELFF.

This clonotype was detected a few times. The chain is built from TRBV20-1 and TRBJ2-3, with a weak D call TRBD2 (6 bases). CDR1 and CDR2 (germline): DFQATT, SNEGSKA (reference sequence). The V gene lost 0 bases and the J gene lost 2 bases, with 15 bases spanning the gap. The CDR3 is made up of 16 amino acids. CDR3 sequence reads: CSARDRFSGLTDTQYF. The CDR3 nucleotides are TGCAGTGCTAGAGATAGATTTAGCGGCCTCACAGATACGCAGTATTTT.

The CDR3 region is CASSGTEGSYEQYF. CDR3 in DNA: TGTGCCAGCAGCGGGACCGAGGGTTCCTACGAGCAGTACTTC. This chain uses TRBV9 with TRBJ2-7, with D maybe TRBD2 (5 bases). Germline assignment: CDR1 SGDLS and CDR2 YYNGEE. The V end was cut by 3 bases, the J end by 1 base, with 11 bases between. This CDR3 spans 14 amino acids.

The J gene is TRBJ2-1, the V gene TRBV6-2 or TRBV6-3; D is unresolved. Germline assignment: CDR1 MNHEY and CDR2 SVGEGT. This CDR3 contains 13 residues. Trimming stripped 1 base from V and 7 bases from J, with 8 bases between. As DNA, the CDR3 is TGTGCCAGCAGTTACTTGCCGGGTAATGAGCAGTTCTTC. This encodes CASSYLPGNEQFF.

In this sample, this clonotype turned up once. J is TRBJ2-2 and V is TRBV12-3 or TRBV12-4; TRBD1 matches 9 bases. Germline trimming cut 7 bases from V and 7 bases from J; bases unmatched to any gene: 13. The CDR3 consists of 16 residues. CDR3 bases: TGTGCCAGCAAGTTTGGGACAGGGTTTTATGACGGGGAGCTGTTTTTT. Residues: CASKFGTGFYDGELFF.

This clonotype was picked up a small number of times. This rearrangement joins TRBV24-1 to TRBJ2-7; 11 positions agree with TRBD2. The V gene end was trimmed by 8 bases and the J gene end by 4 bases; junction bases not matched to a gene: 9. Germline assignment: CDR1 KGHDR and CDR2 SFDVKD. This CDR3 is 15 amino acids long. CDR3 in DNA: TGTGCCACCACCCAACTAGCGGGAGCTTGGTACGAGCAGTACTTC. Amino acid sequence: CATTQLAGAWYEQYF.